The clone carrying this TCR beta chain has just one count. What it binds is unknown. This sample is drawn from a study of cytomegalovirus exposure and HLA in healthy donors. Across the whole study: The same platform was used for the 100 to 150 validation repertoires as for the approximately 670 first-cohort repertoires, as reported in a later analysis. Overall study results and limits: Rare sequences made up most TCRs, while some public TCRs were found in many donors. Reports credit the classifier with highly specific, highly sensitive diagnosis of cytomegalovirus status. In vitro work confirmed that a few CMV-associated chains recognize CMV antigens.

This table comes from immunoSEQ multiplex PCR, and its TCRdb copy is limited to in-frame clones, with some not included. Among 100,000 to 150,000 clones listed, roughly 90% were seen once. V lost 2 bases and J lost 0, with 3 bases in between. CDR3 size: 13 residues. The germline V gene has CDR1 KGHSH and CDR2 LQKENI. Source material: PBMCs. The TCR comes from a woman between 18 and 29 years old in good health and CMV-seronegative. This chain joins TRBV18 and TRBJ2-3; D gene ambiguous. The CDR3 DNA follows: TGTGCCAGCTCACCAGGCAGCACAGATACGCAGTATTTT. Translation gives CASSPGSTDTQYF.